This passage covers 2 T cell receptor beta chains from one sample sequenced in a study of long-term antiretroviral therapy in people with HIV. Survey-level resolution applied to immunoSEQ assay v3.0. Assay: immunoSEQ multiplex PCR; the TCRdb copy retains only in-frame clones and omits some. The data hold some 29,000 clones, with approximately 90% observed a single time. Sequencing used unsorted PBMCs, obtained 3.2 years before starting antiretroviral therapy. The receptors come from a man aged 50 or older with HIV.

This chain connects TRBV10-2 to TRBJ1-5; D gene uncertain. Germline-derived CDR1 and CDR2 are WSHSY and SAAADI. This CDR3 region has 12 residues. Deletions cut 4 bases from V and 3 bases from J, with 4 bases between. The CDR3 coding sequence is TGCGCCAGCAGTGGGAACAATCAGCCCCAGCATTTT. Translated, it gives CASSGNNQPQHF.

The chain couples TRBV6-4 to TRBJ2-4; 7 bases match TRBD2. The J segment lost 9 bases and the V segment lost 1 base, leaving 6 bases of the junction unmatched. The CDR3 contains 14 residues. Germline assignment: CDR1 MRHNA and CDR2 SNTAGT. The DNA for the CDR3 is TGTGCCAGCAGTGACTTGGTGGGGGGGAGCATTCAGTACTTC. As protein: CASSDLVGGSIQYF.